These 32 T cell receptor beta chains were sequenced from one sample in a study of tumor-infiltrating lymphocytes in primary liver carcinoma. Unsorted whole blood supplied the blood RNA, and germline DNA was isolated too. Researchers generated TCR beta cDNA from roughly 500 ng of total RNA, relying on a constant-region primer. Three nested multiplex PCR rounds, a slightly modified ARM-PCR method, built the TCR beta libraries. TRBV1-TRBV30 forward primers paired with a C-beta reverse primer drove the first two PCR rounds, about 10 cycles each. In TCRdb, the multiplex PCR reads were re-called with MiXCR into one record per CDR3 protein. The table includes a few hundred thousand distinct CDR3 sequences, 50% to 60% detected once. Sample: peripheral blood. The receptors here all came from a woman aged 25 to 39 with primary liver carcinoma and hepatitis B virus infection.

The gene calls are TRBV13 and TRBJ2-7; the D gene could be TRBD1 or TRBD2 (6 bases each). Looked up from germline, CDR1 is PRHDT and CDR2 is FYEKMQ (reference sequence). Deletions cut 6 bases from V and 3 bases from J, with 21 bases between. The CDR3 is 16 amino acids. The DNA of the CDR3 is TGTGCCAGCAGTCCTGGAGGGGGTCTAGCGATCTACGAGCAGTACTTC. Amino acids: CASSPGGGLAIYEQYF.

With respect to this clonotype: A much larger clone differs from this one at a single base, so this may be a read error. V and J are TRBV6-5 and TRBJ1-1, with D maybe TRBD1 (5 bases). Germline CDR1 reads MNHEY; CDR2 reads SVGAGI. This CDR3 has 12 residues. The V and J ends lost 5 bases and 5 bases respectively, with 9 bases between them. In DNA, the CDR3 is TGTGCCAGCAGTGCGGGACCTACTGAAGCTTTCTTT. Its protein product is CASSAGPTEAFF.

A remark on this clonotype: One junction end does not reproduce the germline sequence, and a read error may be involved. V usage is TRBV20-1 and J usage is TRBJ1-6; TRBD1 is a possible D gene (5 bases). The germline CDR1 and CDR2 sequences are DFQATT and SNEGSKA (reference sequence). CDR3 length: 14 residues. CDR3 DNA sequence: TGCAGCGCTAGATTAATGGGGGATTCGTCACCCCTCCACTTT. Translating gives CSARLMGDSSPLHF.

This clonotype was detected once. This may be a read error: a much more frequent sequence differs by one nucleotide. J is TRBJ1-5 and V is TRBV6-1; unclear D gene. Per the germline V gene, CDR1 is MNHNS and CDR2 is SASEGT. The CDR3 totals 15 residues. V dropped 7 bases and J dropped 4 bases, with 17 bases sitting between them. CDR3 protein: CASTLSIGSNQPQHF. The CDR3 bases are TGTGCCAGCACTCTATCGATAGGAAGTAATCAGCCCCAGCATTTT.

This clonotype was counted a few times. The gene calls are TRBV6-5 and TRBJ1-1; D gene unclear. Trimming took 0 bases from V and 4 from J, leaving 12 bases between them. In germline, CDR1 is MNHEY, CDR2 SVGAGI. The CDR3 covers 15 residues. Here the CDR3 reads CASSYSMGGPTEAFF. DNA of the CDR3: TGTGCCAGCAGTTACTCGATGGGAGGGCCCACTGAAGCTTTCTTT.

Ten or more counts support this clonotype. The chain employs TRBV4-1 and TRBJ2-5; D uncertain. CDR1 and CDR2 (germline): MGHRA, YSYEKL. V was clipped by 0 bases and J by 1 base, with 9 bases between them. The length of the CDR3 is 15 residues. CDR3 residues: CASSQDRQSQETQYF. The CDR3 bases are TGCGCCAGCAGCCAAGATAGGCAGTCCCAAGAGACCCAGTACTTC.

This clonotype was detected ten times or more. The gene calls are TRBV4-3 and TRBJ2-4; the D is unclear. The CDR3 covers 16 residues. Germline CDR1 reads LGHNA; CDR2 reads YSLEER. Trimming stripped 0 bases from V and 0 bases from J, with 9 bases between. The CDR3 DNA is TGCGCCAGCAGCCAAGATCTTACGGTAGCCAAAAACATTCAGTACTTC. The encoded protein is CASSQDLTVAKNIQYF.

As for this clonotype: A much bigger clone sits one base away, suggesting this may be a read error. This chain links TRBV12-3 or TRBV12-4 with TRBJ1-2, with 10 nucleotides matching TRBD1. This CDR3 spans 15 amino acids. The CDR3 is CASTGGQGPDYSYTF. In DNA, the CDR3 is TGTGCCAGCACCGGGGGACAGGGGCCTGACTATAGCTACACCTTC.

The chain joins TRBV6-1 to TRBJ2-1; D call uncertain. Germline V gene sequence: CDR1 MNHNS, CDR2 SASEGT. The CDR3 runs to 18 residues. V dropped 7 bases and J dropped 0 bases, with 22 bases sitting between them. CDR3 sequence (DNA): TGTGCCAGCATCCAGGATTTTGGGGTAATCAGCTCCTACAATGAGCAGTTCTTC. It yields the protein CASIQDFGVISSYNEQFF.

This clonotype was recorded many times. The chain couples TRBV10-3 to TRBJ1-2; D ambiguous. The CDR3 runs to 12 residues. The germline V and J ends were trimmed by 1 base and 5 bases, with 5 bases remaining between them. Germline V gene lookup returns CDR1 ENHRY and CDR2 SYGVKD. The CDR3 nucleotides are TGTGCCATCAGTGAGTTCCAATATGGCTACACCTTC. This gives the protein CAISEFQYGYTF.

J is TRBJ2-7 and V is TRBV5-1; TRBD1 is a possible D gene (5 bases). The CDR3 is 13 amino acids. Trimming took off 4 bases at V and 2 bases at J, with 10 bases between the two ends. Germline V gene data show CDR1 as SGHRS and CDR2 as YFSETQ. CDR3 DNA: TGCGCCAGCAGCGAGGACACACCCTACGAGCAGTACTTC. Its protein product is CASSEDTPYEQYF.

This clonotype turned up a few times. The DNA of the CDR3 is TGTGCCAGCAGCTCCGGACGGCGGGAGGACAATGAGCAGTTCTTC. Its protein is CASSSGRREDNEQFF. The chain combines TRBV5-4 with TRBJ2-1; 8 bases fit TRBD2. Germline CDR1 and CDR2: SGHNT and YYREEE (reference sequence). This CDR3 is built from 15 residues. Trimming at V came to 3 bases and at J to 5 bases, leaving 7 bases not matched to a gene. The entire variable domain, with the rest obtained from reference TRBV5-4 and TRBJ2-1, is as follows: ETGVTQSPTHLIKTRGQQVTLRCSSQSGHNTVSWYQQALGQGPQFIFQYYREEENGRGNFPPRFSGLQFPNYSSELNVNALELDDSALYLCASSSGRREDNEQFFGPGTRLTVL.

This clonotype came up many times. The rearrangement links TRBV29-1 to TRBJ2-1; D may be TRBD2 (5 bases). V was cut by 4 bases and J by 6 bases, with 10 bases left in between. This CDR3 has 12 amino acids. Germline CDR1 SQVTM, CDR2 ANQGSEA. CDR3 in amino acids: CSVALAGNEQFF. As DNA, the CDR3 is TGCAGCGTTGCGCTAGCTGGCAATGAGCAGTTCTTC.

There are a few counts of this clonotype. The rearrangement uses TRBV14 and TRBJ2-7; D perhaps matches TRBD2 (6 bases). Trimming shortened V by 1 base and J by 7 bases, and 17 bases separated the two germline ends. The CDR3 has 15 amino acids. The V gene's germline CDR1 is SGHDN and CDR2 FVKESK. The CDR3 nucleotides are TGTGCCAGCAGCCAAGGGGACTTCACTACGTGGGAGCAGTACTTC. Translating it yields CASSQGDFTTWEQYF.

Points on this clonotype: This may be a read error: a much more frequent sequence differs by one nucleotide. No conserved phenylalanine or tryptophan is present at the end of the CDR3, so a read error is the likely explanation. The chain carries TRBV29-1 and TRBJ2-3; D unresolved. V lost 4 bases and J lost 9, with 14 bases in between. The CDR3 contains 12 residues. Germline V gives CDR1 SQVTM, CDR2 ANQGSEA. The CDR3 sequence is CSVGSGRSTQYL. CDR3 DNA: TGCAGCGTTGGGTCGGGCAGGTCAACGCAGTATTTA.

About this clonotype itself: At one of its ends the junction is not consistent with the germline gene, which may arise from a read error. The rearrangement links TRBV11-2 to TRBJ1-6; D possibly corresponds to TRBD1 (5 bases). This CDR3 has 17 residues. Germline CDR1 and CDR2: SGHAT and FQNNGV. CDR3 in DNA: TGTGCCAGCAGCTTAAGCGGGGTGGGGCGCAAGAATTCACTCCTCCACTTT. The encoded protein is CASSLSGVGRKNSLLHF.

Remarks on this clonotype: This sequence may be a read error, since a much larger clone differs from it by one base. The V gene is TRBV4-1, the J gene TRBJ2-7; 9 bases map to TRBD2. The germline gives CDR1 MGHRA, CDR2 YSYEKL. The CDR3 loop spans 17 amino acids. The V segment lost 9 bases and the J segment 7 bases; nucleotides outside the gene matches: 22. CDR3 loop: CARSVWASGTRSGEQYF. CDR3 DNA sequence: TGCGCCAGGAGCGTATGGGCTAGCGGGACCAGGTCTGGAGAGCAGTACTTC.

This clonotype has more than one count but fewer than ten. The rearrangement uses TRBV14 and TRBJ1-3; D not resolved. The CDR3 consists of 13 residues. The ends were cut back, 0 bases at V and 15 bases at J, with 15 bases in the middle. Germline V gene lookup returns CDR1 SGHDN and CDR2 FVKESK. The CDR3 DNA sequence: TGTGCCAGCAGCCAAGACACCGAGGACTTGGAATATTTT. Translation: CASSQDTEDLEYF.

Comments on this clonotype: With a much larger clone just one base away, this may be a read error. This chain connects TRBV6-2 or TRBV6-3 to TRBJ1-1, with 9 bases lining up with TRBD1. There are 13 residues in the CDR3. CDR1 MNHEY and CDR2 SVGEGT come from the germline V gene. CDR3 in amino acids: CASSGQGNTDAFF. Here the CDR3 DNA reads TGTGCCAGCAGTGGACAGGGGAACACTGATGCTTTCTTT.

To note about this clonotype: A read error may produce the germline difference seen at one junction end. The chain links TRBV11-2 to TRBJ2-5; TRBD2 agrees at 13 bases. The CDR3 length is 16 residues. Per germline, CDR1 SGHAT and CDR2 FQNNGV. This CDR3 is CASSLGLAGTGETQCF. The CDR3 nucleotides are TGTGCCAGCAGCCTGGGACTAGCGGGGACGGGAGAGACTCAGTGCTTC.

This clonotype occurred a few times. V and J are TRBV6-5 and TRBJ2-2, with unresolved D. V dropped 2 bases and J dropped 5 bases, with 12 bases sitting between them. The germline V gene encodes CDR1 MNHEY and CDR2 SVGAGI. CDR3 length: 15 residues. The CDR3 nucleotides read TGTGCCAGCAGTTACACTCTTGGCACTACCGGGGAGCTGTTTTTT. It specifies CASSYTLGTTGELFF.

The chain is built from TRBV7-8 and TRBJ2-5; possible D gene TRBD2, 5 bases. CDR3 length: 12 residues. V gave up 5 bases and J gave up 11 bases, with 15 bases separating them. Germline CDR1 and CDR2: SGHVS and FQNEAQ. The CDR3 sequence: CASSPGWPKQYF. The CDR3, as DNA: TGTGCCAGCAGCCCGGGGTGGCCGAAGCAGTACTTC.

The V and J genes are TRBV4-1 and TRBJ2-7, with D tentatively TRBD1 (6 bases). V was cut by 0 bases and J by 2 bases, with 8 bases left in between. Germline V gives CDR1 MGHRA, CDR2 YSYEKL. CDR3 length equals 14 residues. The CDR3 sequence is CASSQDTGPYEQYF. The CDR3 DNA sequence: TGCGCCAGCAGCCAAGATACAGGGCCCTACGAGCAGTACTTC.

Ten or more counts support this clonotype. This chain connects TRBV4-1 to TRBJ2-1, with 7 bases aligning to TRBD2. The CDR3 totals 14 residues. Germline assignment: CDR1 MGHRA and CDR2 YSYEKL. The V and J ends lost 1 base and 7 bases, in that order; junction bases with no gene match: 4. CDR3 in DNA: TGCGCCAGCAGCCAAGGAGCGGGACGAAATGAGCAGTTCTTC. As protein: CASSQGAGRNEQFF.

The chain links TRBV6-5 to TRBJ2-1; D gene uncertain. V was clipped by 0 bases and J by 3 bases, with 12 bases between them. The germline V gene encodes CDR1 MNHEY and CDR2 SVGAGI. This CDR3 is 16 amino acids long. The CDR3 loop is CASSYSSGKSYNEQFF. The DNA of the CDR3 is TGTGCCAGCAGTTACTCTAGTGGGAAAAGCTACAATGAGCAGTTCTTC.

There are many counts of this clonotype. V gene TRBV12-3 or TRBV12-4 combines with J gene TRBJ1-6; the match to TRBD1 covers 12 bases. This CDR3 spans 16 amino acids. V dropped 6 bases and J dropped 7; count of bases not matched to a gene: 7. The CDR3 coding sequence is TGTGCCAGCAGCCGCGGGACAGGGGGCTCCAATTCACCCCTCCACTTT. Its protein is CASSRGTGGSNSPLHF.

Remarks on this clonotype: Relative to the germline gene, one junction end is altered; a read error may explain this. The rearrangement uses TRBV13 and TRBJ2-1; D is unclear. The CDR3 covers 13 residues. The germline V gene has CDR1 PRHDT and CDR2 FYEKMQ (reference sequence). The chain's CDR3 is CDSSPSRASEQFF. The CDR3 DNA reads TGTGACAGCAGCCCCTCTAGGGCGAGTGAGCAGTTCTTC.

At least ten counts were recorded for this clonotype. The V call is TRBV29-1, the J call TRBJ2-2; D gene ambiguous. This CDR3 is built from 14 residues. Trimming removed 5 bases at V and 1 base at J, with 11 bases between. From germline, CDR1 is SQVTM and CDR2 ANQGSEA. The CDR3 DNA reads TGCAGCGTTCTGACCCTGTTGAACACCGGGGAGCTGTTTTTT. Its translation: CSVLTLLNTGELFF.

The rearrangement uses TRBV6-5 and TRBJ2-1; D gene unclear. Germline V gene lookup returns CDR1 MNHEY and CDR2 SVGAGI. Trimming took off 6 bases at V and 6 bases at J, with 18 bases between the two ends. The CDR3 totals 15 residues. The CDR3 nucleotides read TGTGCCAGCAGCTACGGGCGGCTTCCATTCAATGAGCAGTTCTTC. Its translation is CASSYGRLPFNEQFF.

On this clonotype: A read error may produce the germline difference seen at one junction end. V gene TRBV11-3 combines with J gene TRBJ2-3; TRBD2 matches at 9 bases. The length of the CDR3 is 17 residues. CDR1 and CDR2 (germline): SGHNT, YENEEA. CDR3 residues: CASGAGGDQHSTDTQYF. CDR3 nucleotide sequence: TGTGCCAGCGGAGCGGGAGGAGACCAACATAGCACGGATACGCAGTATTTT.

The chain uses TRBV6-2 or TRBV6-3 and TRBJ2-3; possibly TRBD1 for D (6 bases). Per the germline V gene, CDR1 is MNHEY and CDR2 is SVGEGT. The CDR3 length is 14 residues. The V end lost 11 bases, the J end lost 2 bases, and 17 bases lay between the germline ends. CDR3 region: CACKGVSVTDTQYF. In nucleotides, the CDR3 is TGTGCCTGCAAGGGGGTTAGCGTCACAGATACGCAGTATTTT.

The chain couples TRBV12-3 or TRBV12-4 to TRBJ1-3; D remains unclear. The V gene lost 6 bases and the J gene lost 0 bases, with 12 bases spanning the gap. The CDR3 runs to 15 residues. CDR3 DNA sequence: TGTGCCAGCAGCCCCAGGCGGAGCTCTGGAAACACCATATATTTT. This codes for CASSPRRSSGNTIYF.